What follows is one T cell receptor beta chain and its context. This sample is drawn from a study of blood T cell repertoires in COVID-19. In the study overall: Italy, Spain and the United States were the sources of the convalescent and acute COVID-19 samples. PBMCs, B-cell-depleted T cells, or T cells provided the cDNA or gDNA that made up the material.

As originally analysed: Cell counts per sample came from amplifying reference gene primers. TCRdb keeps only in-frame clones here, not all; method: immunoSEQ multiplex PCR. V, J and clone size are taken as reported in that table, and D and trimming were inferred from the DNA itself. The sample shows about 410,000 clones, 70% to 90% of them seen only once. While infection was still active, Seattle patients were enrolled and then followed longitudinally. V shed 8 bases and J shed 6 bases, with 16 bases lying between them. Germline V gene sequence: CDR1 SGHAT, CDR2 FQNNGV. This CDR3 contains 13 residues.

The V call is TRBV11-2, the J call TRBJ1-2; D is perhaps TRBD1 (6 bases). The sample taken for sequencing was peripheral blood. The TCR originated in a woman in her thirties or forties with COVID-19, enrolled during active disease. The CDR3 DNA reads TGTGCCAGCGGTAGGGGGGGAGGAGATGGCTACACCTTC. Its translation: CASGRGGGDGYTF.